The clone carrying this TCR beta chain was counted many times. The target antigen is unknown. The read finishes 3 residues shy of the CDR3 end, and the germline J gene is used to complete it. This sample was included in a study of T cell clonality in common variable immunodeficiency. Regarding the study as a whole: Common variable immunodeficiency TCR beta sequences reportedly had fewer deletions and N-nucleotide insertions. Links between repertoire features and CVID complications were heterogeneity-limited.

Method: immunoSEQ multiplex PCR; TCRdb's copy keeps in-frame clones and lacks some. The repertoire shows approximately 56,000 clones, none seen only once; the top ten take 2% to 2.5%. V lost 0 bases to trimming and J lost 6 bases; unmatched junction nucleotides: 9. CDR3 length: 16 residues. The germline V gene encodes CDR1 SGDLS and CDR2 YYNGEE. The gene calls are TRBV9 and TRBJ2-3; 8 positions agree with TRBD2. This receptor was identified in a person aged 18 to 75 in good health. Specimen: peripheral blood mononuclear cells. Partial CDR3 DNA: TGTGCCAGCAGCGTAGACAACGGGAGGGGTTTTGATACG. Encoded protein: CASSVDNGRGFDT. The complete CDR3 reads CASSVDNGRGFDTQYF. Looking up the rest from reference TRBV9 and TRBJ2-3 gives the full variable domain: DSGVTQTPKHLITATGQRVTLRCSPRSGDLSVYWYQQSLDQGLQFLIQYYNGEERAKGNILERFSAQQFPDLHSELNLSSLELGDSALYFCASSVDNGRGFDTQYFGPGTRLTVL.